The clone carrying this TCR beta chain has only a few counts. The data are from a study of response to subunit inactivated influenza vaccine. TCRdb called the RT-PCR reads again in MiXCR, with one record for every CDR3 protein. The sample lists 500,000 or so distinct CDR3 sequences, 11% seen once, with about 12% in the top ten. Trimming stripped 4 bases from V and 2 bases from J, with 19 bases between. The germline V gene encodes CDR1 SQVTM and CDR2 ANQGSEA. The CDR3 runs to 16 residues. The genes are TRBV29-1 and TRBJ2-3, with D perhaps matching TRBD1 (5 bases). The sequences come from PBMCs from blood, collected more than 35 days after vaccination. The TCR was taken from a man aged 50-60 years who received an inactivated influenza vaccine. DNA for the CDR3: TGCAGCGTTGTCGCCCGGCAGGGAAGTATCACAGATACGCAGTATTTT. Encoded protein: CSVVARQGSITDTQYF.